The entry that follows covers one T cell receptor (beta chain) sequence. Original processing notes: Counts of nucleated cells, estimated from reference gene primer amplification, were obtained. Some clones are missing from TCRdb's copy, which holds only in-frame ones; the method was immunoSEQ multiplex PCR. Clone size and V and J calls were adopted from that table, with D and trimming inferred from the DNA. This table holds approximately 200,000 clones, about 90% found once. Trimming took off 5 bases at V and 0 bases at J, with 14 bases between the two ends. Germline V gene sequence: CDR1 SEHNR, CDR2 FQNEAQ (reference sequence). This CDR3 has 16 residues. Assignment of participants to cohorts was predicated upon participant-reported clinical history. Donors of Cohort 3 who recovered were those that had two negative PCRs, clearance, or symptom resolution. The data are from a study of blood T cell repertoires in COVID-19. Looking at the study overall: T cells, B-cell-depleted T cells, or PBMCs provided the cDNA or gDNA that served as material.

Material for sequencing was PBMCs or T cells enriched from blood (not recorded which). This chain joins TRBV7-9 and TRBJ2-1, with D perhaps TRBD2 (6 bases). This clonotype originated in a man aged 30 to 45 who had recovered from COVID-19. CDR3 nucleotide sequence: TGTGCCAGCAGCCCGGCGGGGAAGAGCTCCTACAATGAGCAGTTCTTC. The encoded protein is CASSPAGKSSYNEQFF.